This T cell receptor (beta chain) comes out of a study of T cells in Graves' hyperthyroidism and ophthalmopathy. This clonotype was counted at least ten times. Trimming removed 5 bases from V and 4 bases from J; junction bases left unmatched: 4. Looked up from germline, CDR1 is MNHEY and CDR2 is SMNVEV (reference sequence). This CDR3 has 15 residues. Investigators excluded patients with uncontrolled infection, other autoimmune disease, pregnancy or lactation. The PBMCs studied were ones that came from roughly 9.4 ml fresh peripheral blood. TCR beta CDR3 region amplification was performed from RNA transcripts. The HTBI primer set drove a first-round RT-PCR of the TCR CDR3. From the multiplex PCR reads, TCRdb called clonotypes with MiXCR, one entry per CDR3 protein. Found here are 330,000 or so distinct CDR3 sequences, around 18% of them singletons; the top ten hold roughly a sixth.

The TCR originated in a middle-aged woman with Graves' ophthalmopathy. The chain employs TRBV27 and TRBJ2-5; 13 bases are shared with TRBD2. The sequenced sample was blood. CDR3: CASSRGLAGRETQYF. CDR3 DNA: TGTGCCAGCAGTAGGGGACTAGCGGGAAGAGAGACCCAGTACTTC.